A selection of T cell receptor beta chains follows, all from one sample in a study of CD8 T cells in Susac syndrome. Via MiXCR, TCRdb re-called the immunoSEQ multiplex PCR reads, giving one row per CDR3 protein. The sample has around 170,000 distinct CDR3 sequences; approximately 94% are singletons. Sequences were obtained from CD4+ T cells from PBMCs. The receptors originated from a human donor with Susac syndrome. CDR3s include the opening cysteine and the closing phenylalanine or tryptophan. Each record gives: J gene, V gene, CDR3 protein.

J: TRBJ2-6; V: TRBV6-2/TRBV6-3; CDR3: CASSFYSGANVLTF
J: TRBJ2-1; V: TRBV12-3/TRBV12-4; CDR3: CASTLGQGLEQFF
J: TRBJ2-5; V: TRBV30; CDR3: CAWSRTGRRTQYF
J: TRBJ1-1; V: TRBV11-2; CDR3: CASSLDGGANTEAFF
J: TRBJ2-1; V: TRBV20-1; CDR3: CSARGAGGTYNEQFF
J: TRBJ2-3; V: TRBV9; CDR3: CASSVGGSGRTDTQYF
J: TRBJ1-2; V: TRBV5-4; CDR3: CASSLVGGDYGYTF
J: TRBJ1-4; V: TRBV7-9; CDR3: CASSSGTGYEKLFF
J: TRBJ2-2; V: TRBV29-1; CDR3: CSVGWNTGELFF
J: TRBJ2-5; V: TRBV24-1; CDR3: CATSLGETQYF
J: TRBJ1-1; V: TRBV11-2; CDR3: CASSSSGNTEAFF
J: TRBJ2-1; V: TRBV18; CDR3: CASSPLDSTYNEQFF
J: TRBJ2-1; V: TRBV7-9; CDR3: CASSLLGGANEQFF
J: TRBJ2-7; V: TRBV15; CDR3: CATSREGRGEQYF
J: TRBJ2-3; V: TRBV5-1; CDR3: CASSLLPSGGTDTQYF
J: TRBJ1-2; V: TRBV6-5; CDR3: CASSYSGQRYGYTF
J: TRBJ2-4; V: TRBV5-6; CDR3: CASSLGVAKNIQYF
J: TRBJ2-7; V: TRBV5-1; CDR3: CASSPQTGYYEQYF
J: TRBJ1-1; V: TRBV9; CDR3: CASSAQWGMNTEAFF
J: TRBJ1-5; V: TRBV4-3; CDR3: CASSQAQGSNQPQHF
J: TRBJ1-4; V: TRBV9; CDR3: CASSGQQATNEKLFF
J: TRBJ2-5; V: TRBV20-1; CDR3: CSAPQGVGETQYF
J: TRBJ2-1; V: TRBV9; CDR3: CASSERTGPYNEQFF
J: TRBJ2-3; V: TRBV13; CDR3: CASSSRQGPTDTQYF
J: TRBJ2-1; V: TRBV20-1; CDR3: CSAETTLYNEQFF
J: TRBJ2-2; V: TRBV5-1; CDR3: CASSLMDSNSGELFF
J: TRBJ2-3; V: TRBV7-7; CDR3: CASSPGTSAGSDTQYF
J: TRBJ2-1; V: TRBV30; CDR3: CAWSQGPYNEQFF
J: TRBJ1-6; V: TRBV7-2; CDR3: CASSQGQGHNSPLHF
J: TRBJ1-4; V: TRBV29-1; CDR3: CSVESVGNEKLFF
J: TRBJ1-1; V: TRBV18; CDR3: CASSPELRVHTEAFF
J: TRBJ2-7; V: TRBV4-2; CDR3: CASSQVPGQSYEQYF
J: TRBJ1-2; V: TRBV20-1; CDR3: CSAPGQIYGYTF
J: TRBJ1-2; V: TRBV11-1; CDR3: CASSEFGGVSYGYTF
J: TRBJ2-3; V: TRBV20-1; CDR3: CSALGGGQGTDTQYF
J: TRBJ2-7; V: TRBV5-1; CDR3: CASSLGLAFYEQYF
J: TRBJ2-5; V: TRBV6-2/TRBV6-3; CDR3: CASSYGPPMEGAGTQYF
J: TRBJ2-3; V: TRBV9; CDR3: CASSVVPSGGKDTQYF
J: TRBJ2-5; V: TRBV20-1; CDR3: CSASRPGVQETQYF
J: TRBJ2-5; V: TRBV2; CDR3: CASSEKGTRVLETQYF
J: TRBJ1-1; V: TRBV3-1; CDR3: CASSQELVNSEAFF
J: TRBJ1-1; V: TRBV2; CDR3: CASSGTLDRLEAFF
J: TRBJ1-2; V: TRBV10-2; CDR3: CASRYGTGNYGYTF
J: TRBJ1-2; V: TRBV7-8; CDR3: CASSPKRQGGYTF
J: TRBJ1-2; V: TRBV2; CDR3: CASIVDRTGGGFDGYTF
J: TRBJ2-2; V: TRBV9; CDR3: CASSRERVLNTGELFF
J: TRBJ1-2; V: TRBV6-1; CDR3: CASSEVQGDGYTF